These T cell receptor beta chains were read from a single sample in a study of a mutant IDH1 vaccine in newly diagnosed glioma. What these receptors recognize is not known. The method was immunoSEQ multiplex PCR; TCRdb's version includes in-frame clones alone and lacks a portion of them. This repertoire shows some 62,000 clones, 75% to 90% found once; its top ten account for 3.8%. This sample comprised PBMCs, obtained from a glioma patient whose treatment included an IDH1 peptide vaccine. These receptors were obtained from a man aged 25 to 45 with glioma. Both conserved end residues are part of each CDR3. The D gene is left open where the match is weak. Size is stated for part of the rows, as once, few or many counts, or as a class when the clone is expanded.

V: TRBV2
length: 14
D: .
J: TRBJ2-2
size: .
CDR3: CASSSGEDTGELFF
DNA: TGTGCCAGCAGTTCGGGGGAGGACACCGGGGAGCTGTTTTTT

V: TRBV6-6
length: 15
D: .
J: TRBJ1-1
size: .
CDR3: CASSYSSAGITEAFF
DNA: TGTGCCAGCAGTTACTCGTCCGCAGGGATCACTGAAGCTTTCTTT

V: TRBV6-5
length: 14
D: .
J: TRBJ2-7
size: .
CDR3: CASSRTQDSYEQYF
DNA: TGTGCCAGCAGTCGCACACAGGACTCCTACGAGCAGTACTTC

V: TRBV15
length: 13
D: .
J: TRBJ2-7
size: .
CDR3: CATSAGKTYEQYF
DNA: TGTGCCACCAGCGCCGGGAAAACCTACGAGCAGTACTTC

V: TRBV6-5
length: 14
D: .
J: TRBJ2-7
size: .
CDR3: CASSYGRTSYEQYF
DNA: TGTGCCAGCAGTTATGGTAGGACCTCCTACGAGCAGTACTTC

V: TRBV5-1
length: 14
D: .
J: TRBJ2-1
size: .
CDR3: CASSNTLSYNEQFF
DNA: TGCGCCAGCAGCAACACACTCTCTTACAATGAGCAGTTCTTC

V: TRBV5-5
length: 16
D: .
J: TRBJ2-5
size: .
CDR3: CASSLRQWQGQETQYF
DNA: TGTGCCAGCAGTCTACGACAATGGCAGGGGCAAGAGACCCAGTACTTC

V: TRBV5-4
length: 15
D: TRBD1
J: TRBJ2-1
size: once
CDR3: CASSPRQGAGNEQFF
DNA: TGTGCCAGCAGCCCTCGACAGGGGGCTGGCAATGAGCAGTTCTTC

V: TRBV30
length: 12
D: TRBD1
J: TRBJ1-2
size: once
CDR3: CAWSLTGVGYTF
DNA: TGTGCCTGGAGTTTGACAGGGGTAGGCTACACCTTC

V: TRBV11-2
length: 15
D: TRBD2
J: TRBJ2-5
size: .
CDR3: CASSLDGGIQETQYF
DNA: TGTGCCAGCAGCTTAGACGGGGGGATCCAAGAGACCCAGTACTTC

V: TRBV18
length: 16
D: .
J: TRBJ1-1
size: .
CDR3: CASSPTRAAWNTEAFF
DNA: TGTGCCAGCTCACCAACGAGGGCAGCTTGGAACACTGAAGCTTTCTTT